These 20 T cell receptor beta chains came from one sample sequenced in a study of T cell responses to AZD1222 COVID-19 vaccine. Clones were read by immunoSEQ multiplex PCR, and TCRdb kept only the in-frame ones, dropping some. The sample consists of about 180,000 clones, 90% to 95% of them appearing once. The sample was peripheral blood, taken on day 0 of AZD1222 vaccination. The receptors originated from an adult in good health.

V is TRBV19 and J is TRBJ2-2; D might be TRBD1 (6 bases). The CDR3 extends over 13 amino acids. V lost 7 bases to trimming and J lost 5 bases, with 11 bases between them. Germline V gives CDR1 LNHDA, CDR2 SQIVND (reference sequence). CDR3 sequence reads: CASTFRGTGELFF. In nucleotides, the CDR3 is TGTGCCAGTACTTTTAGGGGGACCGGGGAGCTGTTTTTT.

This rearrangement joins TRBV28 to TRBJ1-4; 7 positions agree with TRBD1. This CDR3 has 12 residues. The V segment lost 7 bases and the J segment 4 bases; nucleotides outside the gene matches: 0. The germline gives CDR1 MDHEN, CDR2 SYDVKM. As DNA, the CDR3 is TGTGCCAGCAACAGGGGTAATGAAAAACTGTTTTTT. Translation gives CASNRGNEKLFF.

The CDR3 DNA is TGTGCCTGGAGGCGGACGCGGGAGGAGCAGTTCTTC. This sequence encodes CAWRRTREEQFF. This rearrangement joins TRBV30 to TRBJ2-1, with 7 bases that match TRBD2. Trimming at V came to 3 bases and at J to 10 bases, leaving 6 bases not matched to a gene. Per germline, CDR1 GTSNPN and CDR2 SVGIG (reference sequence). The CDR3 spans 12 residues.

This chain uses TRBV25-1 with TRBJ1-1; D is uncertain. The CDR3 runs 13 residues. The V gene's germline CDR1 is MGHDK and CDR2 SYGVNS. V dropped 2 bases and J dropped 1 base, with 5 bases sitting between them. The CDR3 DNA is TGTGCCAGCAGTGAACACCCGAACACTGAAGCTTTCTTT. Encoded protein: CASSEHPNTEAFF. The whole variable domain, remainder taken from reference TRBV25-1 and TRBJ1-1, is EADIYQTPRYLVIGTGKKITLECSQTMGHDKMYWYQQDPGMELHLIHYSYGVNSTEKGDLSSESTVSRIRTEHFPLTLESARPSHTSQYLCASSEHPNTEAFFGQGTRLTVV.

The rearrangement links TRBV2 to TRBJ2-1; no definite D call. V gave up 3 bases and J gave up 9 bases, with 9 bases separating them. The CDR3 loop spans 12 amino acids. Germline V lookup: CDR1 SNHLY, CDR2 FYNNEI. CDR3 amino acids: CASSDPALEQFF. Here the CDR3 DNA reads TGTGCCAGCAGTGATCCAGCGCTTGAGCAGTTCTTC.

The rearrangement links TRBV5-4 to TRBJ1-1; 7 nucleotides match TRBD1. There are 13 residues in the CDR3. Germline V lookup: CDR1 SGHNT, CDR2 YYREEE (reference sequence). V dropped 0 bases and J dropped 6; count of bases not matched to a gene: 2. The chain's CDR3 is CASSLEGAAEAFF. The CDR3 DNA follows: TGTGCCAGCAGCTTGGAGGGGGCAGCTGAAGCTTTCTTT.

V usage is TRBV6-1 and J usage is TRBJ2-5; the match to TRBD2 covers 8 bases. The CDR3 loop spans 15 amino acids. Germline loops: CDR1 MNHNS, CDR2 SASEGT. The trim removed 1 base at V and 4 bases at J, leaving 5 bases unmatched. The DNA for the CDR3 is TGTGCCAGCAGTGAAGGAATTCTAGCGGGAGAGACCCAGTACTTC. This sequence encodes CASSEGILAGETQYF.

The V gene is TRBV5-1, the J gene TRBJ2-7; 10 nucleotides line up with TRBD2. In germline, CDR1 is SGHRS, CDR2 YFSETQ. V gave up 4 bases and J gave up 3 bases; unmatched junction bases: 10. This CDR3 is 16 amino acids long. The CDR3 DNA reads TGCGCCAGCAGCATTGGGATAGGACTAGCGGACTACGAGCAGTACTTC. Protein sequence: CASSIGIGLADYEQYF.

The rearrangement uses TRBV19 and TRBJ1-2; no definite D call. From germline, CDR1 is LNHDA and CDR2 SQIVND (reference sequence). The CDR3 has 15 amino acids. V gave up 3 bases and J gave up 4 bases, with 15 bases separating them. The DNA for the CDR3 is TGTGCCAGTAGTATTCGGTCGGCAGGATCCTATGGCTACACCTTC. Translating it yields CASSIRSAGSYGYTF.

The chain couples TRBV2 to TRBJ1-2; 12 bases agree with TRBD1. Germline trimming cut 9 bases from V and 2 bases from J; bases unmatched to any gene: 4. The CDR3 runs 14 residues. Germline-derived CDR1 and CDR2 are SNHLY and FYNNEI. The CDR3 reads CASRGTGGNYGYTF. DNA for the CDR3: TGTGCCAGTCGGGGGACAGGGGGCAACTATGGCTACACCTTC.

V usage is TRBV6-1 and J usage is TRBJ2-7; D is perhaps TRBD2 (6 bases). The CDR3 has 16 amino acids. Germline CDR1 and CDR2: MNHNS and SASEGT. V lost 2 bases, J lost 0 bases, and 14 bases lay in between. The CDR3 sequence is CASSERVGTFSYEQYF. The CDR3 coding sequence is TGTGCCAGCAGTGAAAGGGTGGGGACTTTCTCCTACGAGCAGTACTTC.

Here the CDR3 reads CASSITTSVATDTQYF. The CDR3 coding sequence is TGCGCCAGCAGTATTACAACTAGTGTAGCAACAGATACGCAGTATTTT. The J gene is TRBJ2-3, the V gene TRBV5-1, with D possibly matching TRBD2 (5 bases). The germline gives CDR1 SGHRS, CDR2 YFSETQ. Trimming took off 5 bases at V and 3 bases at J, with 19 bases between the two ends. CDR3 size: 16 residues.

The J gene is TRBJ1-3, the V gene TRBV7-2; D may be TRBD1 (5 bases). The germline CDR1 and CDR2 sequences are SGHTA and FQGNSA. Trimming removed 3 bases from V and 3 bases from J, with 18 bases in between. The CDR3 spans 17 residues. CDR3 loop: CASSFTAGTSNGNTIYF. CDR3 coding DNA: TGTGCCAGCAGCTTTACCGCCGGGACGTCTAATGGAAACACCATATATTTT.

A single count supports this clone. The chain employs TRBV19 and TRBJ1-1, with D perhaps TRBD1 (6 bases). Deletions cut 4 bases from V and 0 bases from J, with 9 bases between. Looked up from germline, CDR1 is LNHDA and CDR2 is SQIVND (reference sequence). The CDR3 has 14 residues. The CDR3, as DNA: TGTGCCAGTAGTAAGACAGGCTTGAACACTGAAGCTTTCTTT. Amino acids: CASSKTGLNTEAFF.

CDR3 loop: CASSPDREGETQYF. For the CDR3, the DNA is TGCGCCAGCAGTCCCGACAGGGAGGGGGAGACCCAGTACTTC. The chain uses TRBV5-1 and TRBJ2-5, with D possibly called TRBD1 or TRBD2 (7 bases each). This CDR3 is built from 14 residues. Germline V gene sequence: CDR1 SGHRS, CDR2 YFSETQ. The ends were cut back, 5 bases at V and 5 bases at J, with 16 bases in the middle.

The chain's CDR3 is CASSQEFSPGSDGYTF. Here the CDR3 DNA reads TGCGCCAGCAGCCAAGAGTTTTCCCCCGGGAGCGATGGCTACACCTTC. The V call is TRBV4-1, the J call TRBJ1-2; D uncertain. In germline, CDR1 is MGHRA, CDR2 YSYEKL. Between the trimmed V and J ends, which lost 0 bases and 6 bases, there was a span of 17 bases. The CDR3 runs 16 residues.

This clone was counted a single time. This CDR3 is also generated by other DNA sequences in the sample. The genes are TRBV10-2 and TRBJ1-5; the D is unclear. In germline, CDR1 is WSHSY, CDR2 SAAADI. V lost 0 bases and J 4 bases, leaving 1 base between the germline ends. This CDR3 contains 12 residues. CDR3: CASSESNQPQHF. For the CDR3, the DNA is TGCGCCAGCAGTGAGTCGAATCAGCCCCAGCATTTT.

The chain combines TRBV2 with TRBJ1-2; possibly TRBD1 for D (6 bases). Germline V gene lookup returns CDR1 SNHLY and CDR2 FYNNEI. CDR3 length: 14 residues. With 4 bases removed from V and 0 bases from J, the gap between germline ends came to 9 bases. In DNA, the CDR3 is TGTGCCAGCAGTGGGACAGCAGCTAACTATGGCTACACCTTC. Its translation: CASSGTAANYGYTF.

This clone came up once. This CDR3 is CASSLNWGRDTQYF. The CDR3 nucleotides are TGCGCCAGCAGCTTGAACTGGGGCCGAGATACGCAGTATTTT. The gene calls are TRBV5-1 and TRBJ2-3; D might be TRBD1 (5 bases). V lost 1 base and J lost 5, with 11 bases in between. The germline CDR1 and CDR2 sequences are SGHRS and YFSETQ. The CDR3 spans 14 residues.

In nucleotides, the CDR3 is TGTGCCAGCAGCGCGGGACAGAATAATCAGCCCCAGCATTTT. Translated: CASSAGQNNQPQHF. This chain connects TRBV7-6 to TRBJ1-5; TRBD1 matches 7 bases. Germline assignment: CDR1 SGHVS and CDR2 FNYEAQ. Losses at the gene ends were 5 bases for V and 4 bases for J; bases not matched to a gene: 5. This CDR3 is built from 14 residues.